The 9 T cell receptor beta chains reported below all come from one sample, sequenced in a study of CD8 T cells in ankylosing spondylitis. One entry per CDR3 protein results from TCRdb running MiXCR on the 5' RACE reads. The data contain 35,000 to 40,000 distinct CDR3 sequences, 16% of them singletons. Sequences were obtained from blood. The receptor set was obtained from a male donor with ankylosing spondylitis or in good health (not recorded which).

This clonotype was observed a handful of times. Written as DNA, the CDR3 is TGTGCCAGCAGCCGCCTGAGAAGGGGACTTACCTACGAGCAGTACTTC. This sequence encodes CASSRLRRGLTYEQYF. The V and J genes are TRBV28 and TRBJ2-7; weak D call: TRBD2 (6 bases). The CDR3 contains 16 residues. The germline V and J ends were trimmed by 6 bases and 2 bases, with 20 bases remaining between them. Germline V CDR1 and CDR2: MDHEN, SYDVKM.

The chain employs TRBV27 and TRBJ2-7, with unresolved D. CDR1 and CDR2 from the germline V gene are MNHEY and SMNVEV (reference sequence). V dropped 5 bases and J dropped 7 bases, with 9 bases sitting between them. This CDR3 is built from 11 residues. CDR3 DNA sequence: TGTGCCAGCAGTGCCTGGGGTGAGCAGTACTTC. Amino acids: CASSAWGEQYF.

This clonotype was counted a few times. The chain joins TRBV15 to TRBJ2-2; D gene uncertain. The ends were cut back, 7 bases at V and 1 base at J, with 7 bases in the middle. Germline V lookup: CDR1 LNHNV, CDR2 YYDKDF (reference sequence). The CDR3 is made up of 13 amino acids. The CDR3 DNA is TGTGCCACCAAACGAGGGAACACCGGGGAGCTGTTTTTT. It yields the protein CATKRGNTGELFF.

By its share, this clonotype is large. The chain is built from TRBV20-1 and TRBJ1-1; D is ambiguous. The V and J ends lost 6 bases and 10 bases respectively, with 15 bases between them. Germline CDR1 and CDR2: DFQATT and SNEGSKA (reference sequence). This CDR3 is 11 amino acids long. CDR3 DNA: TGCAGTGCCCAGGACGTGGGTTTAGCTTTCTTT. Encoded protein: CSAQDVGLAFF.

This chain links TRBV4-3 with TRBJ1-4; no reliable D call. The CDR3 sequence is 13 residues long. With 4 bases removed from V and 4 bases from J, the gap between germline ends came to 7 bases. Germline V gene data show CDR1 as LGHNA and CDR2 as YSLEER. The CDR3 region is CASSPRVNEKLFF. For the CDR3, the DNA is TGCGCCAGCAGCCCAAGGGTTAATGAAAAACTGTTTTTT.

This clonotype was picked up many times. V usage is TRBV29-1 and J usage is TRBJ2-3, with D perhaps TRBD1 (6 bases). Trimming left V 4 bases short and J 6 bases short, with 17 bases between. Germline V gives CDR1 SQVTM, CDR2 ANQGSEA. This CDR3 comprises 14 residues. The CDR3 here is CSVATGPLRDTQYF. The CDR3 nucleotides are TGCAGCGTTGCTACAGGGCCCTTGAGGGATACGCAGTATTTT.

The rearrangement uses TRBV28 and TRBJ2-1, with D uncertain. The CDR3 contains 18 residues. Germline lookup yields CDR1 MDHEN and CDR2 SYDVKM. With 3 bases removed from V and 0 bases from J, the gap between germline ends came to 18 bases. This chain's CDR3 is CASSLRRRLQASYNEQFF. The CDR3 region has the DNA TGTGCCAGCAGTTTGCGTCGCCGCCTACAAGCCTCCTACAATGAGCAGTTCTTC.

This chain connects TRBV29-1 to TRBJ2-1, with a tentative D call TRBD1 (5 bases). This CDR3 contains 15 residues. Germline lookup yields CDR1 SQVTM and CDR2 ANQGSEA. The V end was cut by 6 bases, the J end by 0 bases, with 15 bases between. This chain's CDR3 is CSVRATGSSYNEQFF. CDR3 in DNA: TGCAGCGTAAGAGCTACAGGTAGCTCCTACAATGAGCAGTTCTTC.

The rearrangement links TRBV20-1 to TRBJ2-2, with a possible D match to TRBD1 (5 bases). Trimming took off 1 base at V and 8 bases at J, with 11 bases between the two ends. This CDR3 contains 13 residues. CDR1 and CDR2 (germline): DFQATT, SNEGSKA (reference sequence). The CDR3 spells CSARVSGSGELFF. As DNA, the CDR3 is TGCAGTGCTAGAGTTTCAGGGTCGGGGGAGCTGTTTTTT.